This T cell receptor beta chain comes out of a study of CD8 T cells in Susac syndrome. V shed 5 bases and J 4 bases; nucleotides not matched to a gene: 10. CDR1 is LNHNV and CDR2 is YYDKDF in the germline V gene (reference sequence). The CDR3 extends over 15 amino acids. It was with random hexamers that roughly 0.45 to 1 ug RNA was reverse transcribed. TCRdb re-analysed the immunoSEQ multiplex PCR reads in MiXCR, keeping a single row per CDR3 protein. The sample consists of around 190,000 distinct CDR3 sequences, about 95% of them appearing once. CD8+ and CD4+ T cells circulating in blood were sequenced for TCR beta. FACS was used to enrich TEMRA cells, whereas the CD8+ and CD4+ T cells were obtained by negative isolation.

The origin of this receptor is a human donor with multiple sclerosis. Input material: CD8+ T cells from PBMCs. The chain uses TRBV15 and TRBJ1-2, with 7 bases that match TRBD1. This CDR3 is CATSLRPGDSYGYTF. The CDR3 DNA reads as TGTGCCACCAGCCTGAGGCCGGGGGACAGCTATGGCTACACCTTC.